The following is a TCR beta chain sequence with its context. Its antigen is not identified. The data stem from a study of cytomegalovirus exposure and HLA in healthy donors. General observations from the study: Confirmation was obtained in vitro that a few CMV-associated chains are specific for CMV antigens. In a later analysis, common viral pathogens appeared linked to several of the most significant clusters.

The length of the CDR3 is 14 residues. Per germline, CDR1 SGHTA and CDR2 FQGNSA. V gave up 8 bases and J gave up 7 bases; unmatched junction bases: 8. Primers included in the PCR were 60 Vbeta and 13 Jbeta primers. Measured with immunoSEQ multiplex PCR; TCRdb has only the in-frame clones, and not every one. The sample contains about 190,000 clones, 60% to 80% of which appear only once. This rearrangement joins TRBV7-2 to TRBJ2-1, with 10 bases fitting TRBD1. The receptor's source is a woman under 40 in good health and CMV-seropositive. Sequencing used PBMCs. The DNA for the CDR3 is TGTGCCAGCTTCCGGGACAGGGGTCTGAATGAGCAGTTCTTC. Amino acid sequence: CASFRDRGLNEQFF.